Sequencing of this T cell receptor (beta chain) was carried out in a study of blood T cell repertoires in COVID-19 (TCRdb year 2020). Concerning the study at large: Samples covering the acute and convalescent phases of COVID-19 were provided by collaborators in the United States, Italy and Spain. The material from the prospective study consisted of cDNA or gDNA derived from T cells, B-cell-depleted T cells, or PBMCs. Deeply sampled blood TCRbeta repertoires from subjects exposed to, actively infected with, or recovered from COVID-19 were included in the dataset. The repertoires were made available in a free public database intended to serve as a resource for research on the immune response to SARS-CoV-2. Samples came from the ongoing ImmuneRACE study (first 160 participants) plus 1,254 subjects from 6 global collaborators. A de-identified subject ID, COVID-19 status, age in years and sex were almost always included in the sample metadata. Where available, HLA class I and class II types were taken from metadata supplied by the sample provider and were not determined by assay-based typing.

The collaborating institutions used their own protocols to collect whole blood in K2EDTA tubes. For TCRbeta analysis, collaborator samples were shipped as frozen whole blood, as isolated PBMCs, or as DNA extracted from either sample type. The germline V gene (reference sequence) yields LNHDA for CDR1 and SQIVND for CDR2. V ends up 4 bases short and J 2 bases short, with an unmatched junction base count of 12. Its CDR3 holds 17 amino acids, cysteine through phenylalanine. Only CDR3 DNA is held: 51 bases, read in frame from base 1. TCRbeta CDR3 regions were amplified from genomic DNA by means of the immunoSEQ Assay, a bias-controlled multiplex PCR. The authors' pipeline ran thus. Within the assay, amplification of reference gene primers was used to estimate how many nucleated cells each sample contained. Sequence reads were collapsed and filtered to measure the absolute abundance of every unique TCRbeta CDR3 rearrangement. Productive Simpson clonality was computed per sample as the square root of Simpson's diversity index over productive rearrangements. Imported from immuneACCESS, the table was reduced by TCRdb to in-frame sequences with V and J called. These copies leave out some clones; in studies compared against another copy, an unresolved V gene accounts for under half, and the cause of the remainder is not known. V and J calls plus clone size are reproduced from that table; the DNA served to infer D and trimming. This sample holds some 50,000 clones; about 84% were observed only once. The ten top clones hold over 2% of the sample.

Turning to this clone: The specificity of this receptor is unknown. Base-call qualities are not available, and no considerably larger clone is one nucleotide away.

Study-wide findings and limitations: How much clinical and demographic metadata was included differed by source and by participant, and the metadata was provided uncurated.

The clonotype was recovered from an older woman with acute or convalescent COVID-19. The rearrangement joined TRBV19 to TRBJ2-5, and TRBD2 matches 8 of the central bases. Sequenced input: peripheral blood. In nucleotides, the sequence is TGTGCCAGTAGTACGAGACGCGGGGGGCACCTACAAGAGACCCAGTACTTC. It translates as CASSTRRGGHLQETQYF.